This is a list of T cell receptor beta chains from one sample in a study of T cells in localized non-small cell lung cancer. Clones were sequenced by immunoSEQ multiplex PCR, and TCRdb holds only the in-frame ones, with some missing. Here the sample spans around 900 clones, roughly 23% being singletons. The material was lung tumor tissue, obtained before any cancer treatment. Receptors originate from a female donor over 55 with stage II squamous cell lung carcinoma. Both conserved end residues are part of each CDR3. D genes are given only for firm matches. The size of a clone is reported for some rows only, either as once, few or many, or as a class for expanded clones.

j_gene	abundance	v_gene	d_gene	CDR3aa	CDR3nt
TRBJ1-3	-	TRBV9	-	CASSVEEGNTIYF	TGTGCCAGCAGCGTAGAAGAGGGAAACACCATATATTTT
TRBJ2-7	few	TRBV6-8	-	CASSDPGYSYEQYF	TGTGCCAGCAGTGATCCAGGATACTCCTACGAGCAGTACTTC
TRBJ1-1	-	TRBV5-1	-	CASSLVGVMNTEAFF	TGCGCCAGCAGCTTGGTGGGGGTAATGAACACTGAAGCTTTCTTT
TRBJ2-5	-	TRBV11-3	-	CASSPQDLSWRQETQYF	TGTGCCAGCAGCCCTCAAGACTTGAGCTGGCGGCAAGAGACCCAGTACTTC
TRBJ2-7	few	TRBV30	TRBD1	CARTGTGTNEQYF	TGTGCCCGTACCGGGACAGGGACCAACGAGCAGTACTTC
TRBJ2-2	-	TRBV15	-	CATSRVATRGTGELFF	TGTGCCACCAGCAGAGTAGCGACAAGAGGCACCGGGGAGCTGTTTTTT
TRBJ2-3	medium-sized	TRBV11-3	-	CASSPGSWSTDTQYF	TGTGCCAGCAGCCCCGGGAGTTGGAGCACAGATACGCAGTATTTT
TRBJ2-7	-	TRBV18	-	CASSPPGGSYEQYF	TGTGCCAGCTCACCACCGGGCGGTTCCTACGAGCAGTACTTC
TRBJ2-3	-	TRBV19	TRBD2	CASSRIAGMSTDTQYF	TGTGCCAGTAGTAGGATAGCGGGCATGAGCACAGATACGCAGTATTTT
TRBJ1-2	-	TRBV9	-	CASSVGQGYGYTF	TGTGCCAGCAGCGTAGGGCAGGGTTATGGCTACACCTTC
TRBJ2-5	large	TRBV6-8	TRBD1	CASSSTGRVETQYF	TGTGCCAGCAGCTCGACAGGGCGGGTCGAGACCCAGTACTTC
TRBJ2-3	-	TRBV11-3	-	CASSFLSRADTQYF	TGTGCCAGCAGCTTTCTATCTCGGGCAGATACGCAGTATTTT
TRBJ2-6	few	TRBV11-3	-	CASSGRQRSGANVLTF	TGTGCCAGCAGCGGACGCCAACGCTCTGGGGCCAACGTCCTGACTTTC
TRBJ2-1	few	TRBV6-8	-	CASSYSRDNEQFF	TGTGCCAGCAGTTACTCCAGGGACAATGAGCAGTTCTTC
TRBJ1-4	-	TRBV5-1	-	CASSLGLQSTNEKLFF	TGCGCCAGCAGCTTGGGATTACAGTCTACTAATGAAAAACTGTTTTTT
TRBJ1-1	few	TRBV29-1	-	CSVGGGNTEAFF	TGCAGCGTTGGAGGAGGGAACACTGAAGCTTTCTTT
TRBJ2-7	few	TRBV11-3	-	CASSVHSGTSYEQYF	TGTGCCAGCAGCGTTCATAGCGGAACTTCCTACGAGCAGTACTTC
TRBJ2-3	medium-sized	TRBV6-8	-	CATSGEGIYGADTQYF	TGTGCGACCTCCGGCGAGGGGATATATGGTGCAGATACGCAGTATTTT
TRBJ2-1	-	TRBV19	TRBD2	CASSSVSGGYNEQFF	TGTGCCAGTAGCTCCGTCAGCGGGGGGTACAATGAGCAGTTCTTC
TRBJ2-1	-	TRBV29-1	TRBD2	CSVAGTSGGTYNEQFF	TGCAGCGTAGCTGGGACTAGCGGGGGAACCTACAATGAGCAGTTCTTC
TRBJ1-3	-	TRBV28	-	CASSSRFPGNTIYF	TGTGCCAGCAGTTCTAGGTTTCCAGGGAACACCATATATTTT
TRBJ1-1	-	TRBV6-8	TRBD1	CASSAYRGVNTEAFF	TGTGCCAGCAGTGCCTACAGGGGCGTTAACACTGAAGCTTTCTTT
TRBJ2-3	-	TRBV6-8	TRBD2	CATSIGTSGTDTQYF	TGTGCCACTTCCATCGGGACTAGCGGCACAGATACGCAGTATTTT
TRBJ2-2	medium-sized	TRBV6-8	TRBD1	CAISGDTTGANTGELFF	TGTGCCATCAGTGGAGATACGACAGGGGCGAACACCGGGGAGCTGTTTTTT
TRBJ2-2	-	TRBV29-1	TRBD1	CSVGDRGEGGELFF	TGCAGCGTGGGGGACAGGGGAGAGGGCGGGGAGCTGTTTTTT
TRBJ1-1	large	TRBV10-2	-	CASIGRNTEAFF	TGCGCCAGCATAGGCAGGAACACTGAAGCTTTCTTT
TRBJ2-7	few	TRBV29-1	-	CSVEDRDGYFYEQYF	TGCAGCGTTGAAGATCGGGACGGATATTTCTACGAGCAGTACTTC
TRBJ1-1	-	TRBV5-1	-	CASSLVGEGAEAFF	TGCGCCAGCAGCTTGGTCGGGGAGGGAGCTGAAGCTTTCTTT
TRBJ2-3	few	TRBV19	-	CASSKSPDTQYF	TGTGCCAGTAGTAAGAGTCCCGATACGCAGTATTTT
TRBJ1-1	few	TRBV11-3	TRBD1	CASSSLASRGVTEAFF	TGTGCCAGCAGCTCCCTAGCATCCAGGGGGGTCACTGAAGCTTTCTTT
TRBJ2-5	medium-sized	TRBV9	-	CASSVGPTVTSYQETQYF	TGTGCCAGCAGCGTAGGGCCCACAGTCACATCGTACCAAGAGACCCAGTACTTC
TRBJ2-5	-	TRBV19	-	CASSITDGDETQYF	TGTGCCAGTAGTATAACGGACGGGGACGAGACCCAGTACTTC
TRBJ2-7	-	TRBV28	TRBD2	CASAGTSGWEQYF	TGTGCCAGCGCGGGGACTAGCGGGTGGGAGCAGTACTTC
TRBJ2-4	-	TRBV19	-	CASNPSRAKNIQYF	TGTGCCAGTAACCCCTCGCGGGCCAAAAACATTCAGTACTTC
TRBJ2-7	-	TRBV28	-	CASSSPAQRRFF	TGTGCCAGCAGTTCCCCCGCACAGCGGCGGTTCTTC
TRBJ1-1	-	TRBV11-3	-	CASSWGDRNTEAFF	TGTGCCAGCAGTTGGGGGGATCGTAACACTGAAGCTTTCTTT
TRBJ1-5	few	TRBV28	-	CASSFQDQPQHF	TGTGCCAGCAGTTTTCAAGATCAGCCCCAGCATTTT
TRBJ1-4	-	TRBV28	-	CASSPPGFDNEKLFF	TGTGCCAGCAGCCCCCCGGGATTCGATAATGAAAAACTGTTTTTT